The T cell receptor beta chain under discussion was sequenced for a study of T-cell reconstitution after alpha-beta-depleted transplantation in children. V dropped 0 bases and J dropped 4 bases, with 15 bases sitting between them. The CDR3 runs 16 residues. Germline CDR1 and CDR2: SGHVS and FQNEAQ. In its sample, this clonotype was seen a few times. Researchers prepared the TCRbeta library using unique molecular identifiers, the study reports. TCRdb processed the PCR reads anew with MiXCR; each CDR3 protein has one entry. The data show 450,000 to 600,000 distinct CDR3 sequences, with around 17% seen just once and 2.5% to 4% held by the top ten.

The TCR comes from a human donor who donated a stem cell graft to a child with acute lymphoblastic leukemia. The chain combines TRBV7-8 with TRBJ1-1; weak D call: TRBD1 (6 bases). The sequencing used PBMCs from the stem cell graft donor, collected from the stem cell graft. In nucleotides, the CDR3 is TGTGCCAGCAGCTTAGCGCTGGGGCGCAGGGGCACTGAAGCTTTCTTT. This encodes CASSLALGRRGTEAFF.